The T cell receptor (beta chain) described here comes from a study of T cells in Graves' hyperthyroidism and ophthalmopathy (dated by TCRdb to between 2019 and 2020). In the study overall: Peripheral blood was sampled at the time of initial diagnosis, prior to any treatment. According to the paper, TCR Vbeta CDR3 sequencing was carried out on 135 peripheral blood samples, which came from fewer than 50 ophthalmopathy, 70 to 80 hyperthyroidism and approximately 17 progressor patients. To identify TCR V-J signatures that set the groups apart, the researchers used a discovery cohort of more than 95 patients, made up of about 44 with Graves' ophthalmopathy and about 60 with stable Graves' hyperthyroidism. Whether ophthalmopathy could be predicted prospectively was tested in an independent validation cohort made up of about 18 hyperthyroidism patients plus 17 patients who later progressed to ophthalmopathy. After sampling, hyperthyroidism patients received methimazole starting at 30 mg daily, and ophthalmopathy patients received high-dose intravenous methylprednisolone. The 85 to 100 discovery patients were randomly split 7:3 into training and test sets. The study also compared thyroid tissue and blood T-cell repertoires from several Graves' hyperthyroidism patients. The study at large found these results: Ophthalmopathy was separated from stable hyperthyroidism by a 13 V-J signature model, with approximately 89% sensitivity and 81% to 82% specificity obtained in cross-validation and 80%/75% obtained in testing. In validation, progression to ophthalmopathy was predicted by the model with 65% to 71% sensitivity and 72.22% specificity, a median of roughly 6.4 months before onset. Sample size was not statistically predetermined, and blinding of investigators to group allocation was not performed. Most expanded thyroid clonotypes (frequency above 0.001) were also detected in blood, a finding suggesting that blood repertoires may reflect thyroid immune responses.

The TCR beta CDR3 regions were amplified from RNA transcripts. The first round of RT-PCR for the TCR CDR3 was performed with the HTBI primer set and the Qiagen OneStep RT-PCR kit. A second multiplex PCR round built the libraries, followed by size selection and purification. The libraries were sequenced on an Illumina HiSeq2000 using paired-end 100 bp reads. In the original analysis: Raw data were processed with SOAPnuke, discarding reads with adapters, uncalled bases, mean Phred below 15, or no exact constant-primer or identifier match. High-quality paired reads were merged using COPE v1.2.5, and each unique nucleotide sequence was defined as a clonotype. Clonotypes were aligned to IMGT TRBV, TRBD and TRBJ reference segments using MiTCR v1.1. The analysis was restricted to V-J combinations with a frequency above 0.0001, which together covered roughly 99% of the repertoires. A TCS score was defined as the ratio of F50 (clonal expansion) to E x V (chaos), with BLOSUM62-based TCRdist applied between CDR3 peptides within each V-J. Welch's t-statistics and random forest reduced 450 to 600 V-J features to 10 to 15, which were used in a naive Bayes classifier (R e1071). In TCRdb, the public reads were trimmed at Q25 with fastp and aligned with MiXCR, with productive beta chains retained. A single entry per CDR3 protein holds the most common genes and DNA from its merged rows. The V and J calls come from TCRdb's annotation, not from the publication. Within this sample are some 760,000 distinct CDR3 sequences, with 14% of them counted one time only. The biggest ten clones account for around 9.6% of the sample.

The germline V and J ends show losses of 10 bases and 2 bases respectively, and no gene match explains 11 bases of the junction. As encoded in the germline V gene, CDR1 is SNHLY while CDR2 is FYNNEI. From its cysteine to its phenylalanine, the CDR3 spans 14 amino acids. Just the 42-base CDR3 DNA is kept, in frame starting at base 1. A patient counted as having stable Graves' hyperthyroidism if no progression to ophthalmopathy occurred over 18 months of follow-up. Hyperthyroidism patients were newly diagnosed, had a disease duration of under 2 months, and were aged 18 to 65 years. The study excluded patients with uncontrolled infections, other autoimmune diseases, pregnancy or lactation. Clinical symptoms, serum thyroxine and TRAb, thyroid ultrasound, and orbital computed tomography formed the basis for the diagnoses. PBMCs were separated from 8 to 10 ml of fresh peripheral blood using Ficoll-Paque density gradient centrifugation. Total RNA was extracted with Trizol reagent, and quality was checked on an Agilent 2100 Bioanalyzer.

This clonotype was seen only a few times. This receptor's antigen is unknown. No clone much larger than this one lies a single base away; base qualities are absent. The TCR was taken from a woman between 18 and 29 years old with Graves' hyperthyroidism. The sample was blood. The V gene is TRBV2 and the J gene is TRBJ2-7, with 7 central nucleotides matching TRBD2. The CDR3 in this case is CATSKASGTYEQYF. The DNA reads TGTGCCACCTCAAAGGCGAGCGGGACCTACGAGCAGTACTTC.